Many counts were recorded for the clone carrying this T cell receptor (beta chain). Its target is unknown. Amplification of TCR beta CDR3 regions used RNA as the template. The HTBI set primed first-round TCR CDR3 RT-PCR. MiXCR, applied by TCRdb to the multiplex PCR reads, yields one record per CDR3 protein. The repertoire has a few hundred thousand distinct CDR3 sequences, approximately 14% of them found once; the top ten carry roughly 14%. This entry belongs to a study of T cells in Graves' hyperthyroidism and ophthalmopathy. The overall study: Peripheral blood was taken when the disease was first diagnosed, before any treatment began. Study-wide points: In blood, most of the thyroid clonotypes expanded above 0.001 were also present. Ophthalmopathy and stable hyperthyroidism were told apart by a 13 V-J model.

Looked up from germline, CDR1 is LGHDT and CDR2 is YNNKEL (reference sequence). Unmatched junction bases numbered 7, after V lost 2 bases and J lost 4 bases. CDR3 size: 16 residues. V gene TRBV3-1 combines with J gene TRBJ2-3; TRBD1 aligns across 9 bases. The sequence was collected from a woman between 40 and 55 years old with Graves' hyperthyroidism. The sample comprised blood. The CDR3 region is CASSQTTGGSADTQYF. The CDR3, as DNA: TGTGCCAGCAGCCAAACGACAGGGGGTTCGGCAGATACGCAGTATTTT.